The next 9 T cell receptor beta chains were all read from a single sample in a study of blood T cell repertoires in COVID-19. The protocol was immunoSEQ multiplex PCR, while the TCRdb copy is restricted to in-frame clones and leaves out a portion. Of around 260,000 clones in the sample, 88% are singletons; the top ten hold 0.7%. Sequences were obtained from peripheral blood. These receptors were taken from a human donor in a cohort sampled during active COVID-19.

CDR3 sequence (DNA): TGTGCCAGCAGCCCAGGGGCCGTAAACACCGGGGAGCTGTTTTTT. It yields the protein CASSPGAVNTGELFF. The chain combines TRBV11-3 with TRBJ2-2, with D perhaps TRBD1 (6 bases). Trimming took 5 bases from V and 2 from J, leaving 12 bases between them. Germline V gene lookup returns CDR1 SGHNT and CDR2 YENEEA. CDR3 length equals 15 residues.

The V call is TRBV7-8, the J call TRBJ2-7; 12 nucleotides line up with TRBD2. CDR1 and CDR2 from the germline V gene are SGHVS and FQNEAQ. The CDR3 covers 16 residues. V gave up 6 bases and J gave up 0 bases; unmatched junction bases: 6. CDR3 bases: TGTGCCAGCAGTAAGAGGACTAGCGGGAACTCCTACGAGCAGTACTTC. Translation: CASSKRTSGNSYEQYF.

The CDR3 DNA is TGTGCCATCAGTGAGCGTTGGGGACAGATAAGCACAGATACGCAGTATTTT. Amino acid sequence: CAISERWGQISTDTQYF. The gene calls are TRBV10-3 and TRBJ2-3; TRBD1 aligns across 7 bases. V gave up 2 bases and J gave up 0 bases; unmatched junction bases: 8. The CDR3 is 17 residues long. Germline CDR1 is ENHRY and CDR2 is SYGVKD.

This clone was counted only a few times. The chain carries TRBV25-1 and TRBJ1-4; no reliable D call. The CDR3 is 14 amino acids. CDR1 and CDR2 (germline): MGHDK, SYGVNS. V was pared by 2 bases and J by 1 base, with 5 bases between. The CDR3 nucleotides are TGTGCCAGCAGTGAAGGGCGAACTAATGAAAAACTGTTTTTT. It codes for CASSEGRTNEKLFF.

The chain uses TRBV25-1 and TRBJ1-1; tentatively, D is TRBD1 (5 bases). Per the germline V gene, CDR1 is MGHDK and CDR2 is SYGVNS. The CDR3 loop spans 15 amino acids. The V and J ends lost 1 base and 6 bases respectively, with 15 bases between them. CDR3 loop: CASSELSAGQSEAFF. The CDR3 bases are TGTGCCAGCAGTGAATTGTCCGCAGGGCAATCTGAAGCTTTCTTT.

The chain recombines TRBV7-9 with TRBJ1-3; 7 positions agree with TRBD1. Germline V CDR1 and CDR2: SEHNR, FQNEAQ (reference sequence). The V gene end was trimmed by 5 bases and the J gene end by 0 bases; junction bases not matched to a gene: 4. There are 15 residues in the CDR3. CDR3 loop: CASSVGTDSGNTIYF. CDR3 nucleotides: TGTGCCAGCAGCGTTGGGACAGACTCTGGAAACACCATATATTTT. Drawing the rest from reference TRBV7-9 and TRBJ1-3, the complete variable domain is DTGVSQNPRHKITKRGQNVTFRCDPISEHNRLYWYRQTLGQGPEFLTYFQNEAQLEKSRLLSDRFSAERPKGSFSTLEIQRTEQGDSAMYLCASSVGTDSGNTIYFGEGSWLTVV.

This clone was detected only once. The rearrangement joins TRBV29-1 to TRBJ2-3, with D possibly being TRBD1 (6 bases). Germline V gives CDR1 SQVTM, CDR2 ANQGSEA. V was trimmed by 0 bases and J by 8 bases, leaving 12 bases between them. The CDR3 is 13 amino acids. The CDR3 loop reads CSVEDLGAGTQYF. CDR3 coding DNA: TGCAGCGTTGAAGATCTGGGGGCGGGTACGCAGTATTTT.

This chain connects TRBV4-1 to TRBJ2-7, with 16 bases matching TRBD2. Germline V CDR1 and CDR2: MGHRA, YSYEKL. Trimming took 4 bases from V and 3 from J; bases not matched to a gene: 12. The CDR3 is 19 residues long. CDR3 nucleotides: TGCGCCAGCAGCCGGGTTCCGGGACTAGCGGGAGGGCGCTACTACGAGCAGTACTTC. Encoded protein: CASSRVPGLAGGRYYEQYF.

The J gene is TRBJ1-4, the V gene TRBV2; D ambiguous. The CDR3 is 15 amino acids. Trimming shortened V by 5 bases and J by 2 bases, and 12 bases separated the two germline ends. The germline CDR1 and CDR2 sequences are SNHLY and FYNNEI. The CDR3 DNA reads as TGTGCCAGCAGTACGGGTGTTGTTACTAATGAAAAACTGTTTTTT. Encoded protein: CASSTGVVTNEKLFF.